These T cell receptor beta chains were read from a single sample in a study of post-analysis software for immune sequencing data. TCRdb ran MiXCR on the PCR reads and lists one entry per CDR3 protein. The table has about 620,000 distinct CDR3 sequences, around 40% seen once. Sequencing was performed on blood. Source of these receptors: a girl between 10 and 17 years old with multiple sclerosis. Each CDR3 is given with its conserved first and last residue. D genes are given only for firm matches. Only some rows state a clone size, as once, few, many or a class for expanded clones.

abundance: -
v_gene: TRBV12-3/TRBV12-4
d_gene: TRBD2
j_gene: TRBJ2-4
CDR3aa: CASSRGTSGSGAKNIQYF
CDR3nt: TGTGCCAGCAGTCGGGGGACTAGCGGGAGTGGGGCCAAAAACATTCAGTACTTC

abundance: -
v_gene: TRBV4-1
d_gene: -
j_gene: TRBJ2-7
CDR3aa: CASSPTPYLSYEQYF
CDR3nt: TGCGCCAGCAGCCCTACGCCCTACCTCTCCTACGAGCAGTACTTC

abundance: few
v_gene: TRBV7-9
d_gene: TRBD2
j_gene: TRBJ2-5
CDR3aa: CASRPIRASGGQETQYF
CDR3nt: TGTGCCAGCAGACCTATCCGGGCTAGCGGGGGCCAAGAGACCCAGTACTTC

abundance: -
v_gene: TRBV12-3/TRBV12-4
d_gene: -
j_gene: TRBJ1-6
CDR3aa: CASSFRPSPLHF
CDR3nt: TGTGCCAGCAGTTTCCGACCTTCACCCCTCCACTTT

abundance: -
v_gene: TRBV12-3/TRBV12-4
d_gene: TRBD2
j_gene: TRBJ2-1
CDR3aa: CASQTSGRADEQFF
CDR3nt: TGTGCCAGCCAGACTAGCGGGAGGGCCGATGAGCAGTTCTTC

abundance: -
v_gene: TRBV7-2
d_gene: -
j_gene: TRBJ1-1
CDR3aa: CASSFLLTGNTEAFF
CDR3nt: TGTGCCAGCAGCTTCCTATTGACAGGGAACACTGAAGCTTTCTTT

abundance: -
v_gene: TRBV5-4
d_gene: -
j_gene: TRBJ2-3
CDR3aa: CAAGESSTDTQYF
CDR3nt: TGTGCCGCTGGGGAGTCTAGCACAGATACGCAGTATTTT

abundance: -
v_gene: TRBV6-5
d_gene: -
j_gene: TRBJ2-7
CDR3aa: CASSYDALGEQYF
CDR3nt: TGTGCCAGCAGTTACGACGCTTTGGGCGAGCAGTACTTC

abundance: -
v_gene: TRBV10-3
d_gene: -
j_gene: TRBJ2-2
CDR3aa: CAIRKYETGELFF
CDR3nt: TGTGCCATCAGAAAATACGAAACCGGGGAGCTGTTTTTT

abundance: -
v_gene: TRBV7-9
d_gene: -
j_gene: TRBJ1-2
CDR3aa: CASSNQTWGGGYGYTF
CDR3nt: TGTGCCAGCAGCAACCAAACGTGGGGAGGAGGCTATGGCTACACCTTC

abundance: -
v_gene: TRBV7-2
d_gene: -
j_gene: TRBJ1-2
CDR3aa: CASSLAHITRGSNYGYTF
CDR3nt: TGTGCCAGCAGCTTAGCGCACATAACCCGGGGGTCTAACTATGGCTACACCTTC

abundance: -
v_gene: TRBV3-1
d_gene: TRBD2
j_gene: TRBJ2-7
CDR3aa: CASSRRSGGTFYEQYF
CDR3nt: TGTGCCAGCAGCCGTAGGTCGGGAGGGACCTTCTACGAGCAGTACTTC

abundance: few
v_gene: TRBV12-5
d_gene: TRBD1
j_gene: TRBJ2-3
CDR3aa: CASGLTRDSKLADTQYF
CDR3nt: TGTGCTAGTGGTTTGACCCGGGACAGTAAGTTGGCAGATACGCAGTATTTT

abundance: many
v_gene: TRBV27
d_gene: -
j_gene: TRBJ2-6
CDR3aa: CASRPVGANVLTF
CDR3nt: TGTGCCAGCAGGCCGGTCGGGGCCAACGTCCTGACTTTC

abundance: few
v_gene: TRBV5-1
d_gene: -
j_gene: TRBJ2-3
CDR3aa: CASKAGTSPTDTQYF
CDR3nt: TGCGCCAGCAAGGCCGGGACGAGTCCCACAGATACGCAGTATTTT

abundance: -
v_gene: TRBV3-1
d_gene: -
j_gene: TRBJ1-1
CDR3aa: CASRAGGNTEAFF
CDR3nt: TGTGCCAGCAGGGCTGGGGGGAACACTGAAGCTTTCTTT

abundance: few
v_gene: TRBV6-5
d_gene: TRBD2
j_gene: TRBJ2-1
CDR3aa: CASSYSTPGLAGGPNEQFF
CDR3nt: TGTGCCAGCAGTTACAGTACCCCGGGACTAGCGGGAGGGCCCAATGAGCAGTTCTTC

abundance: -
v_gene: TRBV5-1
d_gene: TRBD1
j_gene: TRBJ2-5
CDR3aa: CASSLSTRGRAETQYF
CDR3nt: TGCGCCAGCAGCTTGTCGACCAGGGGGCGCGCAGAGACCCAGTACTTC

abundance: -
v_gene: TRBV5-1
d_gene: -
j_gene: TRBJ2-7
CDR3aa: CASSGTLQSYEQYF
CDR3nt: TGCGCCAGCAGCGGGACCCTACAGTCCTACGAGCAGTACTTC

abundance: -
v_gene: TRBV6-5
d_gene: TRBD2
j_gene: TRBJ2-1
CDR3aa: CASSKTSGGYNEQFF
CDR3nt: TGTGCCAGCAGTAAAACTAGCGGGGGTTACAATGAGCAGTTCTTC

abundance: -
v_gene: TRBV3-1
d_gene: -
j_gene: TRBJ2-3
CDR3aa: CASRFGGSTDTQYF
CDR3nt: TGTGCCAGTAGATTCGGGGGAAGCACAGATACGCAGTATTTT

abundance: -
v_gene: TRBV4-2
d_gene: TRBD2
j_gene: TRBJ2-3
CDR3aa: CASSQEGSGSGADTQYF
CDR3nt: TGTGCCAGCAGCCAAGAAGGGAGCGGGAGTGGGGCAGATACGCAGTATTTT

abundance: -
v_gene: TRBV27
d_gene: -
j_gene: TRBJ2-7
CDR3aa: CASRLRGKYEQYF
CDR3nt: TGTGCCAGCAGGTTACGGGGTAAATACGAGCAGTACTTC

abundance: -
v_gene: TRBV6-5
d_gene: -
j_gene: TRBJ2-5
CDR3aa: CASRERGSETQYF
CDR3nt: TGTGCCAGCAGGGAACGGGGGAGTGAGACCCAGTACTTC

abundance: once
v_gene: TRBV4-1
d_gene: TRBD2
j_gene: TRBJ2-3
CDR3aa: CASSQPASGNTDTQYF
CDR3nt: TGCGCCAGCAGCCAACCCGCTAGCGGAAACACAGATACGCAGTATTTT

abundance: -
v_gene: TRBV12-5
d_gene: TRBD2
j_gene: TRBJ2-1
CDR3aa: CASGPSGGLNEQFF
CDR3nt: TGTGCTAGTGGTCCCTCGGGGGGGCTAAATGAGCAGTTCTTC

abundance: few
v_gene: TRBV5-1
d_gene: -
j_gene: TRBJ2-3
CDR3aa: CASSLALGAIDTQYF
CDR3nt: TGCGCCAGCAGCTTGGCGTTGGGGGCAATAGATACGCAGTATTTT

abundance: -
v_gene: TRBV12-3/TRBV12-4
d_gene: -
j_gene: TRBJ1-2
CDR3aa: CASSFQGYYGYTF
CDR3nt: TGTGCCAGCAGTTTTCAGGGATACTATGGCTACACCTTC

abundance: -
v_gene: TRBV4-1
d_gene: -
j_gene: TRBJ1-2
CDR3aa: CASSQDSASHYGYTF
CDR3nt: TGCGCCAGCAGCCAAGATTCAGCATCGCACTATGGCTACACCTTC